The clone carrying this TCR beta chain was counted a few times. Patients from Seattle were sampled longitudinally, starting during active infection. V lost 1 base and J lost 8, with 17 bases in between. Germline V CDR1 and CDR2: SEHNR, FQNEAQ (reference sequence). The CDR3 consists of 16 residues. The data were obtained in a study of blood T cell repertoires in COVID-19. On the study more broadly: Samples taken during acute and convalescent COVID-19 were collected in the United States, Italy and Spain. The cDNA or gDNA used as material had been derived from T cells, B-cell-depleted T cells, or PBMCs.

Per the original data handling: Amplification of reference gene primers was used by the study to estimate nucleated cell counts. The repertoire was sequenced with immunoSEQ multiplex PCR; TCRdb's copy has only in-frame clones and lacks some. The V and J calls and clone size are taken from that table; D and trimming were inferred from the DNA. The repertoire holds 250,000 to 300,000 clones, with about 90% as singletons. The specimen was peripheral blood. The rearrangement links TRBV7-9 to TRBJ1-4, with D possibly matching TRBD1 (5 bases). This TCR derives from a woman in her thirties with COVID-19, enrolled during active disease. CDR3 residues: CASSLVQFRAGEKLFF. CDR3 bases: TGTGCCAGCAGCTTAGTACAGTTCAGGGCAGGGGAAAAACTGTTTTTT.